This T cell receptor (beta chain) was obtained from a study of shared clonotypes between healthy human individuals. Profiling relied on immunoSEQ multiplex PCR, and the TCRdb table lists in-frame clones only, not all of them. The table lists a few hundred thousand clones, less than 80% of them singletons, with roughly 12% in the top ten. Sequencing was performed on PBMCs. The TCR originated in a woman aged 40 to 55 in good health. Some clones in this sample may be carry-over from other donors' samples.

CDR3 nucleotides: TGTGCCAGCAGCTTGGGCCTTACACAAGAGACCCAGTACTTC. It yields the protein CASSLGLTQETQYF. V and J are TRBV7-9 and TRBJ2-5, with D unresolved. CDR1 and CDR2 from the germline V gene are SEHNR and FQNEAQ (reference sequence). This CDR3 region has 14 residues. The V and J ends lost 3 bases and 2 bases respectively, with 10 bases between them. The whole variable domain, filled in from reference TRBV7-9 and TRBJ2-5, reads DTGVSQNPRHKITKRGQNVTFRCDPISEHNRLYWYRQTLGQGPEFLTYFQNEAQLEKSRLLSDRFSAERPKGSFSTLEIQRTEQGDSAMYLCASSLGLTQETQYFGPGTRLLVL.